This TCR beta chain derives from a study of shared clonotypes between healthy human individuals. Study background: Donors had three CD4 naive, three CD4 memory, two CD8 naive and one CD8 memory plate apiece.

CD45RO+ cells and CCR7-negative CD45RA+ TemRA cells were combined as CD8 memory. In the sorted-subset replicate PCRs, 200 ng DNA, roughly 30,000 T cell genomes, was used. In the original processing: ImmunoSEQ junction-only sequences lacked quality scores, so their filtering differed. Some clones are missing from TCRdb's copy, which holds only in-frame ones; the method was immunoSEQ multiplex PCR. That table gives V, J and clone size, and the DNA gave D and trimming. The sample yields some 95,000 clones, around two thirds seen once. Germline V gene lookup returns CDR1 SGHNT and CDR2 YENEEA. There are 16 residues in the CDR3. V was clipped by 3 bases and J by 3 bases, with 17 bases between them.

This TCR was recovered from a young man in good health. The chain recombines TRBV11-3 with TRBJ2-5; D may match TRBD1 or TRBD2 (5 bases each). Material for sequencing was memory CD8+ T cells sorted from blood. This sample's subset: CD45RO+ cells pooled with CCR7-negative TemRA cells. CDR3 nucleotides: TGTGCCAGCAGCTTTTTTTTTGATCTGGGGGAAGAGACCCAGTACTTC. Translating gives CASSFFFDLGEETQYF.